The 27 T cell receptor beta chains listed next were all sequenced from one sample in a study of shared clonotypes between healthy human individuals. Sequenced by immunoSEQ multiplex PCR; TCRdb stores in-frame clones only, minus some. The table has about 1.4 million clones, approximately 96% seen once. The sequencing sample was made of naive CD4+ T cells sorted from blood. Subset here: CD45RA+ positively selected. The source is a man younger than 40 in good health.

This clone was detected only once. The chain joins TRBV5-8 to TRBJ2-5, with D tentatively TRBD1 or TRBD2 (5 bases each). The CDR3 contains 16 residues. Looked up from germline, CDR1 is SGHTS and CDR2 is YDEGEE. Trimming cost V 1 base and J 4 bases, with 17 bases left between them. Written as DNA, the CDR3 is TGTGCCAGCAGCTTGAAGTGGGGGAGCCGGGGAGAGACCCAGTACTTC. Its protein product is CASSLKWGSRGETQYF.

This clone was observed a single time. V is TRBV19 and J is TRBJ2-3; the match to TRBD2 covers 11 bases. J lost 2 bases, V lost 7 bases, and 5 bases had no gene match. CDR1 and CDR2 from the germline V gene are LNHDA and SQIVND (reference sequence). CDR3 size: 15 residues. CDR3 DNA: TGTGCCAGTAACATAGCGGGAGGGGTCACAGATACGCAGTATTTT. This translates into CASNIAGGVTDTQYF.

The V gene is TRBV15, the J gene TRBJ2-2; D may be TRBD1 or TRBD2 (6 bases each). This CDR3 has 16 residues. CDR1 LNHNV and CDR2 YYDKDF come from the germline V gene (reference sequence). Deletions cut 2 bases from V and 3 bases from J, with 13 bases between. In nucleotides, the CDR3 is TGTGCCACCAGCAGAACCGACAGGAGGGACACCGGGGAGCTGTTTTTT. As protein: CATSRTDRRDTGELFF.

The chain employs TRBV11-2 and TRBJ2-7; TRBD2 is a possible D gene (5 bases). Looked up from germline, CDR1 is SGHAT and CDR2 is FQNNGV. The CDR3 spans 19 residues. Between the trimmed V and J ends, which lost 5 bases and 2 bases, there was a span of 28 bases. This chain's CDR3 is CASSPRIGVPVTVPYEQYF. CDR3 in DNA: TGTGCCAGCAGCCCCCGTATCGGGGTCCCCGTGACGGTGCCCTACGAGCAGTACTTC. Supplemented by reference TRBV11-2 and TRBJ2-7, the full variable domain reads EAGVAQSPRYKIIEKRQSVAFWCNPISGHATLYWYQQILGQGPKLLIQFQNNGVVDDSQLPKDRFSAERLKGVDSTLKIQPAKLEDSAVYLCASSPRIGVPVTVPYEQYFGPGTRLTVT.

The V gene is TRBV10-3, the J gene TRBJ2-7; TRBD2 aligns across 11 bases. The germline V gene encodes CDR1 ENHRY and CDR2 SYGVKD. V lost 8 bases, J lost 3 bases, and 9 bases stayed unmatched. CDR3 length equals 15 residues. The CDR3 bases are TGTGCCATCGGAGGGGGACTAGCGGAATTCTACGAGCAGTACTTC. Encoded protein: CAIGGGLAEFYEQYF.

CDR3 in amino acids: CASSLEKPPPTDTQYF. The CDR3 coding sequence is TGTGCCAGCAGCTTAGAGAAGCCCCCCCCCACAGATACGCAGTATTTT. V gene TRBV7-2 combines with J gene TRBJ2-3; no clear D gene. V was cut by 1 base and J by 2 bases, with 13 bases left in between. There are 16 residues in the CDR3. Germline values: CDR1 SGHTA, CDR2 FQGNSA.

The V gene is TRBV29-1, the J gene TRBJ2-6; 7 nucleotides agree with TRBD2. Germline-derived CDR1 and CDR2 are SQVTM and ANQGSEA. Unmatched junction bases numbered 18, after V lost 7 bases and J lost 18 bases. CDR3 size: 13 residues. CDR3 nucleotides: TGCAGCGCGGGGGGAGAGGGGCCAACATATCCGACTTTC. Protein: CSAGGEGPTYPTF.

The chain employs TRBV7-6 and TRBJ1-4, with D perhaps matching TRBD1 (6 bases). Trimming cost V 5 bases and J 3 bases, with 13 bases left between them. The CDR3 loop spans 15 amino acids. From germline, CDR1 is SGHVS and CDR2 FNYEAQ. CDR3 DNA: TGTGCCAGCAGCGTTTCCGGGACACCTAATGAAAAACTGTTTTTT. It codes for CASSVSGTPNEKLFF.

The chain is built from TRBV5-4 and TRBJ2-7; D is perhaps TRBD1 (5 bases). Per the germline V gene, CDR1 is SGHNT and CDR2 is YYREEE (reference sequence). Trimming removed 4 bases from V and 0 bases from J, with 8 bases in between. The length of the CDR3 is 13 residues. CDR3 amino acids: CASSGADSYEQYF. The CDR3 bases are TGTGCCAGCAGCGGGGCGGACTCCTACGAGCAGTACTTC.

The rearrangement joins TRBV18 to TRBJ1-5; 9 bases agree with TRBD1. V trimming: 6 bases; J trimming: 1 base; junction bases outside the gene matches: 10. The CDR3 covers 17 residues. Germline V lookup: CDR1 KGHSH, CDR2 LQKENI. The CDR3 DNA sequence: TGTGCCAGCTCCCCCGGGACAGGGCCGGCGAGCAATCAGCCCCAGCATTTT. Protein sequence: CASSPGTGPASNQPQHF.

This sequence joins TRBV11-2 and TRBJ2-5, with 7 bases lining up with TRBD2. Germline CDR1 is SGHAT and CDR2 is FQNNGV. This CDR3 contains 14 residues. Losses at the gene ends were 5 bases for V and 5 bases for J; bases not matched to a gene: 8. The CDR3 sequence: CASSPGTIKETQYF. CDR3 DNA: TGTGCCAGCAGCCCCGGGACTATCAAGGAGACCCAGTACTTC.

The CDR3 DNA reads TGTGCCATCACTGATTCTAGCGGGAGGAACAATGAGCAGTTCTTC. Its translation is CAITDSSGRNNEQFF. This chain links TRBV10-3 with TRBJ2-1, with TRBD2 matching 11 bases. Unmatched junction bases numbered 7, after V lost 7 bases and J lost 5 bases. The CDR3 extends over 15 amino acids. Germline V gene sequence: CDR1 ENHRY, CDR2 SYGVKD.

The chain links TRBV7-3 to TRBJ2-2; 8 bases are shared with TRBD1. The CDR3 is 16 amino acids. V dropped 2 bases and J dropped 1; count of bases not matched to a gene: 3. Germline CDR1 and CDR2: SGHTA and FQGTGA. The CDR3: CASSLLGTGNTGELFF. The CDR3 DNA reads as TGTGCCAGCAGCTTATTGGGGACAGGGAACACCGGGGAGCTGTTTTTT.

The chain recombines TRBV25-1 with TRBJ2-3, with D unresolved. Germline V lookup: CDR1 MGHDK, CDR2 SYGVNS. V lost 2 bases to trimming and J lost 4 bases, with 10 bases between them. The CDR3 loop spans 14 amino acids. The CDR3: CASSEMVVADTQYF. CDR3 DNA: TGTGCCAGCAGTGAAATGGTGGTAGCAGATACGCAGTATTTT.

This chain uses TRBV5-4 with TRBJ2-3; possibly TRBD1 or TRBD2 for D (5 bases each). Trimming took 2 bases from V and 2 from J, leaving 9 bases between them. Germline lookup yields CDR1 SGHNT and CDR2 YYREEE (reference sequence). CDR3 length: 14 residues. The CDR3 is CASSLGTATDTQYF. CDR3 nucleotide sequence: TGTGCCAGCAGCTTAGGGACCGCCACAGATACGCAGTATTTT.

This chain connects TRBV9 to TRBJ2-5; a possible D gene is TRBD1 (7 bases). The CDR3 extends over 17 amino acids. V was cut by 0 bases and J by 4 bases, with 19 bases left in between. Germline loops: CDR1 SGDLS, CDR2 YYNGEE. The CDR3: CASSVAQGGSSLETQYF. The CDR3 DNA is TGTGCCAGCAGCGTAGCTCAGGGGGGCTCCTCTTTAGAGACCCAGTACTTC.

The V and J genes are TRBV10-2 and TRBJ1-2; D is unresolved. The V gene lost 4 bases and the J gene lost 3 bases, with 15 bases spanning the gap. This CDR3 spans 15 amino acids. Germline lookup yields CDR1 WSHSY and CDR2 SAAADI. The CDR3 coding sequence is TGCGCCAGCAGTGGCAACACTGATAGGGACTATGGCTACACCTTC. It specifies CASSGNTDRDYGYTF.

The CDR3 bases are TGTGCCAGCAGCGTAGAAACACCCCCTCGAGGTGAGCAGTTCTTC. Translating it yields CASSVETPPRGEQFF. The V gene is TRBV9, the J gene TRBJ2-1; D uncertain. The CDR3 is 15 amino acids. V shed 0 bases and J shed 9 bases, with 16 bases lying between them. Per germline, CDR1 SGDLS and CDR2 YYNGEE.

The chain couples TRBV28 to TRBJ1-4, with D possibly TRBD1 on 5 matching bases. Germline CDR1 MDHEN, CDR2 SYDVKM. V lost 5 bases, J lost 3 bases, and 16 bases lay in between. This CDR3 contains 16 residues. CDR3 in DNA: TGTGCCAGCAGTCTAACCCCAGGGATTCCTAATGAAAAACTGTTTTTT. Translated: CASSLTPGIPNEKLFF.

The V and J genes are TRBV7-2 and TRBJ2-7, with 8 nucleotides matching TRBD2. V trimming: 5 bases; J trimming: 6 bases; junction bases outside the gene matches: 9. This CDR3 spans 14 amino acids. Germline CDR1 is SGHTA and CDR2 is FQGNSA. Written as DNA, the CDR3 is TGTGCCAGCAGCCGGACTAGCATAGGAGGCGAGCAGTACTTC. The encoded protein is CASSRTSIGGEQYF.

This chain uses TRBV18 with TRBJ2-3; no firm D call. The CDR3 is 14 residues long. The V end lost 2 bases, the J end lost 0 bases, and 6 bases lay between the germline ends. The germline V gene has CDR1 KGHSH and CDR2 LQKENI. Here the CDR3 DNA reads TGTGCCAGCTCACCAGGGCCAAGCACAGATACGCAGTATTTT. Translated, it gives CASSPGPSTDTQYF.

V and J are TRBV11-2 and TRBJ2-7; TRBD1 is a possible D gene (6 bases). Germline lookup yields CDR1 SGHAT and CDR2 FQNNGV. With 5 bases removed from V and 2 bases from J, the gap between germline ends came to 10 bases. The CDR3 totals 13 residues. DNA for the CDR3: TGTGCCAGCAGCCCACAGGGCCCCTACGAGCAGTACTTC. Its translation is CASSPQGPYEQYF.

The rearrangement links TRBV25-1 to TRBJ1-1; TRBD1 agrees at 9 bases. Germline V CDR1 and CDR2: MGHDK, SYGVNS. The CDR3 covers 14 residues. Germline trimming cut 5 bases from V and 4 bases from J; bases unmatched to any gene: 5. The CDR3 bases are TGTGCCAGCAGTACAGGGGGCCCGAGCACTGAAGCTTTCTTT. Translated, it gives CASSTGGPSTEAFF.

The rearrangement links TRBV18 to TRBJ2-1; D is ambiguous. Per the germline V gene, CDR1 is KGHSH and CDR2 is LQKENI. The CDR3 length is 14 residues. Trimming pared 2 bases from V and 1 base from J, leaving 6 bases between. The DNA for the CDR3 is TGTGCCAGCTCACCAGACGGATCCTACAATGAGCAGTTCTTC. It encodes CASSPDGSYNEQFF.

The chain recombines TRBV5-1 with TRBJ2-2; 12 positions agree with TRBD2. Per the germline V gene, CDR1 is SGHRS and CDR2 is YFSETQ. V trimming: 2 bases; J trimming: 4 bases; junction bases outside the gene matches: 9. This CDR3 has 18 amino acids. CDR3 in DNA: TGCGCCAGCAGCTTTTTGTTGGTGACTAGCGGGAGCACCGGGGAGCTGTTTTTT. It codes for CASSFLLVTSGSTGELFF.

Only one count was recorded for this clone. The rearrangement joins TRBV5-1 to TRBJ2-2; no reliable D call. There are 13 residues in the CDR3. Germline assignment: CDR1 SGHRS and CDR2 YFSETQ. The V gene lost 0 bases and the J gene lost 4 bases, with 4 bases spanning the gap. CDR3 nucleotides: TGCGCCAGCAGCTTGGAAAGCACCGGGGAGCTGTTTTTT. Protein sequence: CASSLESTGELFF.

The genes are TRBV5-1 and TRBJ2-3; 8 bases agree with TRBD2. This CDR3 is 16 amino acids long. Trimming at V came to 4 bases and at J to 4 bases, leaving 11 bases not matched to a gene. Germline CDR1 SGHRS, CDR2 YFSETQ. In DNA form, the CDR3 reads TGCGCCAGCAGCCCGTTAGGGAGCGGGAGTGCAGATACGCAGTATTTT. It specifies CASSPLGSGSADTQYF.